The next 23 T cell receptor beta chains were all read from a single sample in a study of CD8 T cells in Susac syndrome. cDNA came from roughly 0.53 to 1 ug RNA primed by random hexamers. Each CDR3 protein gets one entry after TCRdb re-called the immunoSEQ multiplex PCR reads with MiXCR. The sample carries 200,000 to 300,000 distinct CDR3 sequences, about 94% recorded once. What was sequenced was CD4+ T cells from PBMCs. Every receptor here comes from a human donor with multiple sclerosis.

The V and J genes are TRBV20-1 and TRBJ1-1; tentative D call: TRBD1 (5 bases). Deletions cut 3 bases from V and 4 bases from J, with 12 bases between. The CDR3 has 13 amino acids. In germline, CDR1 is DFQATT, CDR2 SNEGSKA (reference sequence). Here the CDR3 DNA reads TGCAGTGCTAGTGGGGGAACTTTCACTGAAGCTTTCTTT. It codes for CSASGGTFTEAFF.

The chain employs TRBV5-1 and TRBJ1-4; tentative D call: TRBD1 (5 bases). This CDR3 is 16 amino acids long. With 0 bases removed from V and 0 bases from J, the gap between germline ends came to 9 bases. CDR1 is SGHRS and CDR2 is YFSETQ in the germline V gene. CDR3 DNA sequence: TGCGCCAGCAGCTTGGGACAGATAGCAACTAATGAAAAACTGTTTTTT. Amino acids: CASSLGQIATNEKLFF.

The gene calls are TRBV7-7 and TRBJ2-2; perhaps TRBD1 as D (5 bases). The CDR3 runs 16 residues. CDR1 is SSHAT, CDR2 FNYEAQ, per germline (reference sequence). Trimming pared 3 bases from V and 0 bases from J, leaving 11 bases between. CDR3 DNA: TGTGCCAGCAGCTTGTCTCAGGGCCCGAACACCGGGGAGCTGTTTTTT. Translation: CASSLSQGPNTGELFF.

This sequence joins TRBV2 and TRBJ2-5, with D perhaps matching TRBD1 or TRBD2 (5 bases each). Trimming shortened V by 5 bases and J by 4 bases, and 8 bases separated the two germline ends. In germline, CDR1 is SNHLY, CDR2 FYNNEI. This CDR3 comprises 12 residues. CDR3 amino acids: CASSQGTETQYF. CDR3 coding DNA: TGTGCCAGCAGTCAAGGGACAGAGACCCAGTACTTC.

V gene TRBV4-1 combines with J gene TRBJ1-4, with TRBD1 matching 8 bases. V lost 10 bases, J lost 8 bases, and 12 bases stayed unmatched. CDR3 length equals 14 residues. The germline V gene has CDR1 MGHRA and CDR2 YSYEKL. The CDR3 reads CATKGWDRREKLFF. CDR3 in DNA: TGCGCCACTAAGGGCTGGGACAGGAGGGAAAAACTGTTTTTT.

The chain uses TRBV20-1 and TRBJ2-1, with 8 bases matching TRBD1. CDR1 and CDR2 from the germline V gene are DFQATT and SNEGSKA (reference sequence). CDR3 length: 15 residues. The junction had 8 bases not matched to a gene; V was cut back by 0 bases and J by 7 bases. The DNA for the CDR3 is TGCAGTGCTAGAGATGGACAGGGCCTCCCGAATGAGCAGTTCTTC. Translating it yields CSARDGQGLPNEQFF.

The gene calls are TRBV15 and TRBJ1-5; 10 nucleotides agree with TRBD1. In germline, CDR1 is LNHNV, CDR2 YYDKDF (reference sequence). This CDR3 contains 15 residues. V lost 1 base to trimming and J lost 5 bases; unmatched junction nucleotides: 2. Here the CDR3 DNA reads TGTGCCACCAGCAGAGCCGGGACAGGGGATCAGCCCCAGCATTTT. Protein sequence: CATSRAGTGDQPQHF.

CDR3 sequence (DNA): TGTGCCAGCTCACCGGAGCAGGGTCGTACTGAAGCTTTCTTT. Protein product: CASSPEQGRTEAFF. The chain combines TRBV18 with TRBJ1-1, with D possibly TRBD1 on 5 matching bases. The V gene's germline CDR1 is KGHSH and CDR2 LQKENI. The CDR3 contains 14 residues. V was trimmed by 3 bases and J by 5 bases, leaving 13 bases between them.

This chain connects TRBV11-2 to TRBJ1-1, with a tentative D call TRBD1 (5 bases). The CDR3 has 14 amino acids. Per the germline V gene, CDR1 is SGHAT and CDR2 is FQNNGV. Trimming cost V 3 bases and J 6 bases, with 14 bases left between them. The CDR3 loop is CASSFRWQGSEAFF. The CDR3 nucleotides read TGTGCCAGCAGCTTTCGTTGGCAGGGCTCTGAAGCTTTCTTT.

V usage is TRBV7-9 and J usage is TRBJ2-5, with TRBD2 matching over 7 bases. The V gene end was trimmed by 2 bases and the J gene end by 5 bases; junction bases not matched to a gene: 5. The CDR3 totals 14 residues. Per the germline V gene, CDR1 is SEHNR and CDR2 is FQNEAQ (reference sequence). For the CDR3, the DNA is TGTGCCAGCAGCTTACCGGGGGGACCTGAGACCCAGTACTTC. Translated, it gives CASSLPGGPETQYF. The variable domain in full, with the rest retrieved from reference TRBV7-9 and TRBJ2-5, is DTGVSQNPRHKITKRGQNVTFRCDPISEHNRLYWYRQTLGQGPEFLTYFQNEAQLEKSRLLSDRFSAERPKGSFSTLEIQRTEQGDSAMYLCASSLPGGPETQYFGPGTRLLVL.

The rearrangement links TRBV5-4 to TRBJ2-1; 10 bases fit TRBD1. This CDR3 has 14 residues. Trimming cost V 4 bases and J 9 bases; bases outside gene matches: 7. Germline V gene lookup returns CDR1 SGHNT and CDR2 YYREEE (reference sequence). The DNA of the CDR3 is TGTGCCAGCAGCCGAGGACAGGGGGTGGGTGAGCAGTTCTTC. Its translation: CASSRGQGVGEQFF.

This clonotype was detected once. V is TRBV29-1 and J is TRBJ2-3; a weak D match, TRBD1 (5 bases). CDR3 length equals 13 residues. Trimming shortened V by 4 bases and J by 5 bases, and 13 bases separated the two germline ends. Germline CDR1 is SQVTM and CDR2 is ANQGSEA. In nucleotides, the CDR3 is TGCAGCGTTGCCCCCAGGGCAGGAGATACGCAGTATTTT. This translates into CSVAPRAGDTQYF.

The chain combines TRBV29-1 with TRBJ2-1, with 12 bases that match TRBD2. CDR1 SQVTM and CDR2 ANQGSEA come from the germline V gene. The trim removed 3 bases at V and 13 bases at J, leaving 13 bases unmatched. This CDR3 contains 15 residues. The CDR3 coding sequence is TGCAGCGTTGAGCTAGCGGGAGGGCCGAGAATGCAACAGTTCTTC. Translated, it gives CSVELAGGPRMQQFF.

V gene TRBV30 combines with J gene TRBJ2-7; 7 bases are a match to TRBD1. Trimming took 4 bases from V and 2 from J; bases not matched to a gene: 2. The CDR3 is 12 residues long. The V gene's germline CDR1 is GTSNPN and CDR2 SVGIG (reference sequence). The CDR3 bases are TGTGCCTGGAACAGGGGTGCCTACGAGCAGTACTTC. Translated, it gives CAWNRGAYEQYF.

The chain links TRBV7-6 to TRBJ2-3, with TRBD1 as a possible D gene (5 bases). This CDR3 has 13 amino acids. Germline CDR1 and CDR2: SGHVS and FNYEAQ. Trimming stripped 5 bases from V and 6 bases from J, with 12 bases between. In DNA, the CDR3 is TGTGCCAGCAGCGGGCCGGCAGGGGATACGCAGTATTTT. Encoded protein: CASSGPAGDTQYF.

This chain uses TRBV27 with TRBJ2-7; 7 nucleotides match TRBD1. J gave up 6 bases and V 5 bases, and 16 bases lay outside the gene matches. Germline-derived CDR1 and CDR2 are MNHEY and SMNVEV (reference sequence). This CDR3 has 16 residues. CDR3 nucleotide sequence: TGTGCCAGCAGTCCATCCTTGCCAGGGGGTGCCGGCGAGCAGTACGTC. Encoded protein: CASSPSLPGGAGEQYV.

This clonotype was observed a single time. CDR3 nucleotide sequence: TGTGCCCGACGCTTTGGCACTGAAGCTTTCTTT. Protein: CARRFGTEAFF. The chain recombines TRBV30 with TRBJ1-1; D is undetermined. Trimming pared 8 bases from V and 4 bases from J, leaving 11 bases between. The CDR3 has 11 amino acids. Looked up from germline, CDR1 is GTSNPN and CDR2 is SVGIG (reference sequence).

The chain couples TRBV7-8 to TRBJ2-2; a possible D gene is TRBD2 (6 bases). The CDR3 is 18 residues long. Germline-derived CDR1 and CDR2 are SGHVS and FQNEAQ. V was pared by 2 bases and J by 0 bases, with 16 bases between. The CDR3 spells CASSLKWGLHANTGELFF. The DNA of the CDR3 is TGTGCCAGCAGCTTAAAGTGGGGACTCCACGCGAACACCGGGGAGCTGTTTTTT. Together with reference TRBV7-8 and TRBJ2-2, the CDR3 gives the full variable domain: GAGVSQSPRYKVAKRGQDVALRCDPISGHVSLFWYQQALGQGPEFLTYFQNEAQLDKSGLPSDRFFAERPEGSVSTLKIQRTQQEDSAVYLCASSLKWGLHANTGELFFGEGSRLTVL.

The gene calls are TRBV21-1 and TRBJ2-2; the listed D gene, TRBD1, was not tested against the DNA. TRBV21-1 is a pseudogene locus. The CDR3 is made up of 15 amino acids. The CDR3 reads CASQPRDGDTGELFF. CDR3 DNA sequence: TGTGCCAGCCAACCCCGGGACGGAGACACCGGGGAGCTGTTTTTT.

The genes are TRBV30 and TRBJ2-6; the D call may be TRBD1 or TRBD2 (5 bases each). Germline V gives CDR1 GTSNPN, CDR2 SVGIG (reference sequence). V gave up 4 bases and J gave up 0 bases, with 10 bases separating them. The CDR3 runs 15 residues. The CDR3 reads CAWNTGLSGANVLTF. The CDR3 coding sequence is TGTGCCTGGAATACGGGGCTCTCTGGGGCCAACGTCCTGACTTTC.

The chain couples TRBV4-1 to TRBJ2-4; D gene ambiguous. Germline loops: CDR1 MGHRA, CDR2 YSYEKL. V lost 0 bases and J lost 6, with 15 bases in between. The CDR3 has 16 residues. CDR3 nucleotide sequence: TGCGCCAGCAGCCAAGATCGGACGGACGCGAGAAACATTCAGTACTTC. Amino acid sequence: CASSQDRTDARNIQYF.

V usage is TRBV4-1 and J usage is TRBJ1-1, with TRBD1 as a possible D gene (6 bases). The CDR3 spans 17 residues. Germline V gene lookup returns CDR1 MGHRA and CDR2 YSYEKL. The ends were cut back, 0 bases at V and 3 bases at J, with 17 bases in the middle. CDR3: CASSQERGPVEDTEAFF. CDR3 nucleotides: TGCGCCAGCAGCCAAGAACGGGGGCCGGTTGAGGACACTGAAGCTTTCTTT.

The chain carries TRBV19 and TRBJ1-1; the D is unclear. Germline V gene sequence: CDR1 LNHDA, CDR2 SQIVND (reference sequence). The CDR3 sequence is 14 residues long. V was trimmed by 6 bases and J by 0 bases, leaving 11 bases between them. The CDR3 DNA reads TGTGCCAGTAGAGACATCGGGATGAACACTGAAGCTTTCTTT. Its protein is CASRDIGMNTEAFF. The variable domain in full, completed from reference TRBV19 and TRBJ1-1, reads DGGITQSPKYLFRKEGQNVTLSCEQNLNHDAMYWYRQDPGQGLRLIYYSQIVNDFQKGDIAEGYSVSREKKESFPLTVTSAQKNPTAFYLCASRDIGMNTEAFFGQGTRLTVV.